Listed below are T cell receptor beta chains from one sample, sequenced in a study of shared clonotypes between healthy human individuals. Data came from immunoSEQ multiplex PCR; TCRdb stores just in-frame clones and leaves some out. The data show more than 2 million clones, just under 95% seen once. Sequenced: naive CD8+ T cells sorted from blood. The receptors shown here come from a man between 18 and 35 years old in good health. The CDR3 runs from the conserved cysteine through the conserved F or W. The D gene is left open where the match is weak. Not all rows give a size; the values are once, few, many and, for expanded clones, a class.

d_call j_call v_call clone_size cdr3_nt cdr3_aa
TRBD2 TRBJ2-7 TRBV7-9 NA TGTGCCAGCAGCTCCCCTCGAGGGGACTACTCCTACGAGCAGTACTTC CASSSPRGDYSYEQYF
NA TRBJ1-5 TRBV19 NA TGTGCCAGTAGGGCCGGCAATCAGCCCCAGCATTTT CASRAGNQPQHF
NA TRBJ1-3 TRBV7-9 NA TGTGCCAGCAGCCCAAGTGGAAACACCATATATTTT CASSPSGNTIYF
NA TRBJ1-3 TRBV4-1 NA TGCGCCAGCAGCCACCCCGGGGAATGGACTGCTGGAAACACCATATATTTT CASSHPGEWTAGNTIYF
NA TRBJ2-6 TRBV5-6 NA TGTGCCAGCAGCTTGATTTGGGGCTCTGGGGCCAACGTCCTGACTTTC CASSLIWGSGANVLTF
NA TRBJ2-7 TRBV27 NA TGTGCCAGCAGTTCGACGGAGTTCGAGCAGTACTTC CASSSTEFEQYF
TRBD2 TRBJ2-1 TRBV30 NA TGTGCCTGGAGCCTAGGACTAGCGGGAGAGAGTGAGCAGTTCTTC CAWSLGLAGESEQFF
NA TRBJ2-5 TRBV28 NA TGTGCCAGCAGCCCGCCAGGGCAAGAGACCCAGTACTTC CASSPPGQETQYF
NA TRBJ2-7 TRBV9 NA TGTGCCAGCAGCGTAGGTGCGGGGAAACTCTACGAGCAGTACTTC CASSVGAGKLYEQYF
NA TRBJ1-2 TRBV5-1 NA TGCGCCAGCAGCTTGGCGGGGAATAACTATGGCTACACCTTC CASSLAGNNYGYTF
TRBD1 TRBJ1-4 TRBV7-9 NA TGTGCCAGCAGCCCCGGGACAGTCGGTGCGTGGGGTAATGAAAAACTGTTTTTT CASSPGTVGAWGNEKLFF
NA TRBJ2-3 TRBV6-6 NA TGTGCCAGCAGCCTCGGGGATACGCAGTATTTT CASSLGDTQYF
NA TRBJ2-3 TRBV13 NA TGTGCCAGCAGCAACCGGGGCCAACTCGCGGATACGCAGTATTTT CASSNRGQLADTQYF
NA TRBJ2-7 TRBV7-9 once TGTGCCAGCAGCTTAGCGGGGAGATCCGAGCAGTACTTC CASSLAGRSEQYF
NA TRBJ1-4 TRBV13 NA TGTGCCAGCAGCTTAGGCATAAATGAAAAACTGTTTTTT CASSLGINEKLFF
TRBD2 TRBJ2-1 TRBV4-3 NA TGCGCCAGCAGCCAAGTGGTGGGGGAGGGCCGAAATGAGCAGTTCTTC CASSQVVGEGRNEQFF
NA TRBJ1-1 TRBV7-9 NA TGTGCCAGCAGCTTAGAGGTAGGGCAGGATGAAGCTTTCTTT CASSLEVGQDEAFF
NA TRBJ1-2 TRBV6-5 NA TGTGCCAGCAGTTACTACACAGGGTTCCAAGGCTACACCTTC CASSYYTGFQGYTF
TRBD2 TRBJ2-7 TRBV27 NA TGTGCCAGCACCCAACATCCCGGGACTAGTTACGAGCAGTACTTC CASTQHPGTSYEQYF
NA TRBJ2-7 TRBV2 NA TGTGCCAGCAGTGAAACAGGGAACGAGTACGAGCAGTACTTC CASSETGNEYEQYF
NA TRBJ2-7 TRBV4-1 NA TGCGCCAGCAGCCAAGATACGCAGGTCGGAAGTTTCCCCTACGAGCAGTACTTC CASSQDTQVGSFPYEQYF
NA TRBJ1-6 TRBV27 NA TGTGCCAGCAGTTTATCGGGCAGGGTAGGGAATTCACCCCTCCACTTT CASSLSGRVGNSPLHF
NA TRBJ1-5 TRBV28 NA TGTGCCAGCAGTTTGGCTGTAGACAGTAATCAGCCCCAGCATTTT CASSLAVDSNQPQHF
TRBD1 TRBJ2-5 TRBV9 NA TGTGCCAGCAGCGCGGGGACAGGGAGGGGGGAGACCCAGTACTTC CASSAGTGRGETQYF
TRBD2 TRBJ2-7 TRBV6-5 once TGTGCCAGCAGACGACTAGCGGGAGGACTCCTTGAGCAGTACTTC CASRRLAGGLLEQYF
TRBD2 TRBJ2-7 TRBV9 NA TGTGCCAGCAGCTTAGCGGGAGGAAGCTCCTACGAGCAGTACTTC CASSLAGGSSYEQYF
TRBD2 TRBJ2-1 TRBV29-1 NA TGCAGCGTTCTACACCTAGCGGGAGCCCCGTCTGCCTACAATGAGCAGTTCTTC CSVLHLAGAPSAYNEQFF
TRBD1 TRBJ2-7 TRBV11-1 NA TGTGCCAGCAGCTTCGGGACAGGGGGGCCCTACGAGCAGTACTTC CASSFGTGGPYEQYF